This T cell receptor (beta chain) was identified in a study of CD8 T cells in ankylosing spondylitis. With 4 bases removed from V and 3 bases from J, the gap between germline ends came to 10 bases. Germline CDR1 is MNHEY and CDR2 is SMNVEV (reference sequence). The length of the CDR3 is 13 residues. This clonotype was seen ten or more times. TCRdb redid the calling of the 5' RACE reads with MiXCR, one entry per CDR3 protein. The table includes 250,000 to 300,000 distinct CDR3 sequences, 18% detected once. The chain joins TRBV27 to TRBJ2-7; the D gene is possibly TRBD1 (6 bases). The sample consisted of blood, either unsorted or a sorted T cell fraction (not recorded which). The receptor comes from a male donor with ankylosing spondylitis or in good health (not recorded which). The CDR3 sequence: CASSSRGVYEQYF. The CDR3 bases are TGTGCCAGCAGTTCCAGGGGTGTCTACGAGCAGTACTTC.